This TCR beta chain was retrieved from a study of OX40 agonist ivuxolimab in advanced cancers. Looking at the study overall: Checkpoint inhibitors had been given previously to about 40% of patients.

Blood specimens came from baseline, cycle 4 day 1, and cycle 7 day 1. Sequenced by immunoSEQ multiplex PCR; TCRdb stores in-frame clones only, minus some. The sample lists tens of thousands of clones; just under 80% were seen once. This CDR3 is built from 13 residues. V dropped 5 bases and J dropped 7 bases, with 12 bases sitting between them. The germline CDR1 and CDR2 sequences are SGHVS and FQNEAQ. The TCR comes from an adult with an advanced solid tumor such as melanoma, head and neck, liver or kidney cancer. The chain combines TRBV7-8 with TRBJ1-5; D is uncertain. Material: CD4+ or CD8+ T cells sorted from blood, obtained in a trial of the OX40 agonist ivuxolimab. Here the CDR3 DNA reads TGTGCCAGCAGCCACTTGTCCGGACAGCCCCAGCATTTT. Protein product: CASSHLSGQPQHF.